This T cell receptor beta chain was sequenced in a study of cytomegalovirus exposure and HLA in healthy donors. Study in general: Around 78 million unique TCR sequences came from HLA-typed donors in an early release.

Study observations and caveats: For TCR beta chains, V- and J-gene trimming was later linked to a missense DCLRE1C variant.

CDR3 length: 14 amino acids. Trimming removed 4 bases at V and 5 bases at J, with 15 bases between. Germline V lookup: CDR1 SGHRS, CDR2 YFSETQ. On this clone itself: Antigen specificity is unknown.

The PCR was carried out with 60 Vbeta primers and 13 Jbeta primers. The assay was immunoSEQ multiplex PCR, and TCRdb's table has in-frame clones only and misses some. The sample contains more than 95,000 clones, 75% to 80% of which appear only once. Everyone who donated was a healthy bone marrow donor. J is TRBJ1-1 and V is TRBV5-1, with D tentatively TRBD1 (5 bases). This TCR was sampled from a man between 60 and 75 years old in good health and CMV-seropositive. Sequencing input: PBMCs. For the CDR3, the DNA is TGCGCCAGCAGCCCCCAGACGGGGGGAACTGAAGCTTTCTTT. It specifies CASSPQTGGTEAFF.